This T cell receptor (beta chain) was sequenced for a study of CXCR3-negative and CXCR3-positive naive CD8 T cells. Findings of the study overall: Naive CXCR3-negative cells resembled naive CXCR3-positive cells in TRBV-TRBJ usage; memory cells differed.

Concerning this clonotype: The antigen remains undetermined.

In preparing the TRB cDNA libraries, 5' RACE with UMI labels was used. TCRdb re-called the 5' RACE reads and shows each CDR3 protein once, DNA omitted. The table for this sample gives some 41,000 distinct CDR3 sequences. Germline CDR1 is MNHEY and CDR2 is SVGAGI. The length of the CDR3 is 15 residues. The clonotype originates from a human donor in good health. Some clones in this sample may be carry-over from other donors' samples. The specimen was memory CD8+ T cells from blood. V usage is TRBV6-5 and J usage is TRBJ2-2; TCRdb lists TRBD1, though no DNA is available to test this call. The CDR3 sequence: CASRSLRENTGELFF.